This T cell receptor (beta chain) came from a study of blood T cell repertoires in COVID-19. About the research overall: Some COVID-19 samples were acute and others convalescent; all came from the United States, Italy and Spain. PBMCs, B-cell-depleted T cells, or T cells provided the cDNA or gDNA that made up the material.

Seattle's cohort entered during active infection and was followed longitudinally. The CDR3 spans 13 residues. Trimming removed 4 bases at V and 1 base at J, with 7 bases between. Germline assignment: CDR1 MNHEY and CDR2 SVGEGT. Produced via immunoSEQ multiplex PCR; TCRdb's table is partial and in-frame only. The sample has approximately 120,000 clones; around nine tenths are singletons. The TCR sequence derives from a middle-aged man with COVID-19, enrolled during active disease. J is TRBJ2-5 and V is TRBV6-2 or TRBV6-3, with D possibly TRBD1 on 6 matching bases. The sequenced sample was peripheral blood. The CDR3 nucleotides read TGTGCCAGCAGTTCGGACAGCCAAGAGACCCAGTACTTC. Amino acids: CASSSDSQETQYF.